A single sample gave rise to the 5 T cell receptor beta chains below, sequenced in a study of T cells in localized non-small cell lung cancer. Assay used: immunoSEQ multiplex PCR; TCRdb lists only in-frame clones, some missing. The data contain tens of thousands of clones, around nine tenths of them singletons. The sequenced sample was peripheral blood, obtained before any cancer treatment. The receptors originated from an older female donor with stage I lung adenocarcinoma.

This chain uses TRBV10-3 with TRBJ2-7; 9 bases are shared with TRBD1. This CDR3 comprises 11 residues. Germline V gives CDR1 ENHRY, CDR2 SYGVKD. The CDR3 sequence is CIDRGEYEQYV. CDR3 DNA: TGTATCGACAGGGGGGAATACGAGCAGTACGTC.

This clone was counted once. The chain recombines TRBV5-1 with TRBJ1-1; D unclear. This CDR3 region has 15 residues. Germline V gene sequence: CDR1 SGHRS, CDR2 YFSETQ. V shed 4 bases and J shed 1 base, with 14 bases lying between them. CDR3 DNA sequence: TGCGCCAGCAGCGAAACGGACGCGACGAACACTGAAGCTTTCTTT. This gives the protein CASSETDATNTEAFF.

This clone was recorded once. V and J are TRBV5-1 and TRBJ2-3; 8 bases align to TRBD1. This CDR3 has 16 residues. Per germline, CDR1 SGHRS and CDR2 YFSETQ. The V gene end was trimmed by 5 bases and the J gene end by 4 bases; junction bases not matched to a gene: 12. The CDR3 DNA sequence: TGCGCCAGCAGTTTTGGACAGGGCGGGAACGCAGATACGCAGTATTTT. Protein product: CASSFGQGGNADTQYF.

The rearrangement uses TRBV21-1 and TRBJ2-7; TRBD1 reflects the table's D call only, with no check against the DNA. TRBV21-1 is noted as a pseudogene. The CDR3 spans 15 residues. The CDR3 here is CASSSRQGEIYEQYV. The CDR3 DNA reads TGTGCCAGCAGCTCTCGACAGGGAGAAATCTACGAGCAGTACGTC.

V usage is TRBV7-2 and J usage is TRBJ2-7; possible D gene TRBD2, 6 bases. V was cut by 7 bases and J by 2 bases, with 15 bases left in between. Germline CDR1 is SGHTA and CDR2 is FQGNSA. The CDR3 runs to 14 residues. CDR3 sequence reads: CASIRGYGAYEQYV. CDR3 DNA: TGTGCCAGCATCCGGGGGTATGGGGCCTACGAGCAGTACGTC.